The T cell receptor (beta chain) under discussion was sequenced for a study of T cells in Graves' hyperthyroidism and ophthalmopathy. Turning to the study itself: Peripheral blood was obtained at initial diagnosis, preceding any treatment.

The CDR3 covers 15 residues. Unmatched junction bases numbered 9, after V lost 3 bases and J lost 9 bases. CDR1 and CDR2 from the germline V gene are KGHSH and LQKENI. Uncontrolled infection, other autoimmune disease, pregnancy or lactation disqualified patients from enrolment. It was RNA transcripts that yielded the amplified TCR beta CDR3 regions. The TCR CDR3 first-round RT-PCR relied on the HTBI primer set. MiXCR, run by TCRdb on the multiplex PCR reads, gives a single entry per CDR3 protein. Among roughly 700,000 distinct CDR3 sequences listed, around 16% were seen once. The J gene is TRBJ2-1, the V gene TRBV18, with TRBD1 matching 9 bases. The sequence was collected from a man aged 50 to 60 with Graves' hyperthyroidism. The sample was blood. The CDR3 DNA sequence: TGTGCCAGCTCACCTTACGCCGGGACAGGGACTGAGCAGTTCTTC. Its protein product is CASSPYAGTGTEQFF.